This entry concerns a single T cell receptor (beta chain). Its antigen is unknown. This CDR3 comprises 12 residues. CDR1 LNHDA and CDR2 SQIVND come from the germline V gene (reference sequence). Trimming left V 6 bases short and J 1 base short, with 6 bases between. The entry originates in a study of cytomegalovirus exposure and HLA in healthy donors. Findings of the study overall: A prior analysis recorded that most TCR beta V segments were productive about 87% or about 30% of the time.

The PCR was carried out with 60 Vbeta primers and 13 Jbeta primers. The data were produced by immunoSEQ multiplex PCR, yet TCRdb's version contains in-frame clones alone and is incomplete. The repertoire consists of fewer than 100,000 clones, with under 85% occurring once and the leading ten covering approximately 4%. Sequenced input: PBMCs. V is TRBV19 and J is TRBJ2-5; unclear D gene. The TCR comes from a woman aged 40 to 49 in good health and CMV-seropositive. CDR3 loop: CASSGGQETQYF. The CDR3 coding sequence is TGTGCCAGTAGCGGCGGCCAAGAGACCCAGTACTTC.